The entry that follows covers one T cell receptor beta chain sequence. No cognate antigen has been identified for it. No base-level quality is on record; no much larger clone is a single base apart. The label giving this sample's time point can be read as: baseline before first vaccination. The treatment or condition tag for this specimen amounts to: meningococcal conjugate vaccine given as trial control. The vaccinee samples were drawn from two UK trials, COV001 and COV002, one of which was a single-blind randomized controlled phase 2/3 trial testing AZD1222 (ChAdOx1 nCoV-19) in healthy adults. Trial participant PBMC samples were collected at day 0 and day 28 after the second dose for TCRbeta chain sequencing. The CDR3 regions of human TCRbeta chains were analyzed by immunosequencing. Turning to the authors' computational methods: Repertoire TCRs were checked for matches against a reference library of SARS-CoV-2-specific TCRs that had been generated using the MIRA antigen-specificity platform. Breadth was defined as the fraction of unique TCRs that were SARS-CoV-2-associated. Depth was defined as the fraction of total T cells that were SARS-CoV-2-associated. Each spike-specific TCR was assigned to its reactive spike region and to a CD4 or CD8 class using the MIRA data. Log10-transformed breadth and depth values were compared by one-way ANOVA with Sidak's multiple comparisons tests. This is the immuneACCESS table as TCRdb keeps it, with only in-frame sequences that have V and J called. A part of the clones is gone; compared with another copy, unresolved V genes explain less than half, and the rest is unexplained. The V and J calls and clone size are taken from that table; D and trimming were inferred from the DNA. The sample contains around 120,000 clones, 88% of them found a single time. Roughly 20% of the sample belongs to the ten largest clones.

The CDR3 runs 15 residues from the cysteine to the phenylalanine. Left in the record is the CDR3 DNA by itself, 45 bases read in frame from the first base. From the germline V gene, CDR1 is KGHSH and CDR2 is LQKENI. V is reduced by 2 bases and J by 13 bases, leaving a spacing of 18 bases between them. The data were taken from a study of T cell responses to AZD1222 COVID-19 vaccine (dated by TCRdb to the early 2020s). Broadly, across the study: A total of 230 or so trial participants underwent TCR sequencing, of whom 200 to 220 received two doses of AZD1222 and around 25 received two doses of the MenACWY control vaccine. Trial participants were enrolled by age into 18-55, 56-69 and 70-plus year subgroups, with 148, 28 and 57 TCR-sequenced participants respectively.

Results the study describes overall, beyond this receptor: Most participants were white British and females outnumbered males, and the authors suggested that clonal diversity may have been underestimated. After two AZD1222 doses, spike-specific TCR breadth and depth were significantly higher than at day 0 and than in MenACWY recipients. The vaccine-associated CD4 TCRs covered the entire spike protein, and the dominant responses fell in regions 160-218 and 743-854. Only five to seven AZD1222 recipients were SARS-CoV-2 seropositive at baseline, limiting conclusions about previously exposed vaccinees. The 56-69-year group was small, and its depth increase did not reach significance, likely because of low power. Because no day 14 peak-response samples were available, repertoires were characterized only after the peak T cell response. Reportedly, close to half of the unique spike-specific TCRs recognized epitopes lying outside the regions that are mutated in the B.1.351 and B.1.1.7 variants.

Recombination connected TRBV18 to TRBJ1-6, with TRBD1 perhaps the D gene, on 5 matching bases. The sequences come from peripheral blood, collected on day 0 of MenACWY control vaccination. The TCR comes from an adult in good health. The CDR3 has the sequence CASSPGEGSYQPLHF. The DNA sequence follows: TGTGCCAGCTCACCAGGAGAGGGGTCGTACCAGCCCCTCCACTTT.